The T cell receptor beta chain described here comes from a study of blood T cell repertoires in COVID-19. Study-level information: Sample material is recorded as cDNA or gDNA derived from T cells, B-cell-depleted T cells, or PBMCs.

As processed by the authors: Counts of nucleated cells, estimated from reference gene primer amplification, were obtained. TCRdb's copy holds only in-frame clones and misses some; the assay was immunoSEQ multiplex PCR. That table gives V, J and clone size, and the DNA gave D and trimming. The sample lists tens of thousands of clones, under 85% seen once, with roughly 3.2% in the top ten. This CDR3 has 16 amino acids. Germline assignment: CDR1 SGHTA and CDR2 FQGNSA. V was pared by 4 bases and J by 0 bases, with 13 bases between. The sequencing input was peripheral blood. The J gene is TRBJ1-5, the V gene TRBV7-2; perhaps TRBD1 as D (5 bases). The TCR comes from a man aged 60 to 69 with acute or convalescent COVID-19. This CDR3 reads CASSSDLGRSNQPQHF. In DNA form, the CDR3 reads TGTGCCAGCAGCTCGGACCTGGGGCGTAGCAATCAGCCCCAGCATTTT.